This TCR beta chain was profiled in a study of blood T cell repertoires in COVID-19. The wider study: Whether acute or convalescent, the COVID-19 samples came from the United States, Italy and Spain. Sample material is recorded as cDNA or gDNA derived from T cells, B-cell-depleted T cells, or PBMCs.

The CDR3 length is 15 residues. Germline V gene lookup returns CDR1 SGHTA and CDR2 FQGNSA. With 4 bases removed from V and 5 bases from J, the gap between germline ends came to 17 bases. For recovered donors of Cohort 3, there were two negative PCRs, clearance, or symptom resolution. Sequencing was performed with immunoSEQ multiplex PCR; in TCRdb, only in-frame clones are kept and a portion is missing. This table holds around 250,000 clones, 86% found once. The source is a woman aged 50 to 60 who had recovered from COVID-19. Input material: PBMCs or T cells enriched from blood (not recorded which). This sequence joins TRBV7-2 and TRBJ2-5; TRBD1 might be the D (5 bases). The CDR3 bases are TGTGCCAGCAGCTCCCTCCGGACAAAGGGGGAGACCCAGTACTTC. Amino acids: CASSSLRTKGETQYF.